This T cell receptor (beta chain) was retrieved from a study of blood T cell repertoires in COVID-19. Trimming cost V 8 bases and J 1 base, with 17 bases left between them. Looked up from germline, CDR1 is LNHDA and CDR2 is SQIVND (reference sequence). The CDR3 length is 15 residues. Profiling relied on immunoSEQ multiplex PCR, and the TCRdb table lists in-frame clones only, not all of them. Of about 270,000 clones in the sample, approximately 90% were seen once. The genes are TRBV19 and TRBJ1-1; tentatively, D is TRBD1 (6 bases). This sequence originates from a woman aged 40 to 50 with acute COVID-19. Material for sequencing was PBMCs or T cells enriched from blood (not recorded which). CDR3 region: CASVDSPRGNTEAFF. As DNA, the CDR3 is TGTGCCAGTGTGGACAGTCCCCGTGGGAACACTGAAGCTTTCTTT.